This is a list of T cell receptor beta chains from one sample in a study of blood T cell repertoires in COVID-19. The method was immunoSEQ multiplex PCR; TCRdb's version includes in-frame clones alone and lacks a portion of them. Of approximately 530,000 clones in the sample, about 89% were seen once. What was sequenced was peripheral blood. These receptors were taken from a woman between 45 and 60 years old with COVID-19, enrolled during active disease. The CDR3 runs from the conserved cysteine through the conserved F or W.

j_gene,len,v_gene,CDR3aa
TRBJ2-3,13,TRBV4-1,CASSQDMSGTQYF
TRBJ2-5,15,TRBV5-1,CASRGGISSGETQYF
TRBJ1-2,13,TRBV20-1,CSASRGRGYGYTF
TRBJ2-1,14,TRBV19,CASSTGHRQNEQFF
TRBJ1-5,13,TRBV19,CASSIESHQPQHF
TRBJ2-1,14,TRBV3-1/TRBV3-2,CASSHLGGFNEQFF
TRBJ2-3,12,TRBV5-6,CASTWGADTQYF
TRBJ1-1,17,TRBV18,CASSTGTGGRVNTEAFF
TRBJ1-1,15,TRBV7-9,CASSAESVLNTEAFF
TRBJ2-5,18,TRBV11-3,CASSLRTSGVTGEETQYF